These 23 T cell receptor beta chains were sequenced from one sample in a study of a mutant IDH1 vaccine in newly diagnosed glioma. The sample's time point: baseline, week 1 (first vaccination visit). Documented treatment: pre-vaccination baseline after standard-of-care therapy. Assay: immunoSEQ multiplex PCR; the TCRdb copy retains only in-frame clones and omits some. The profile covers some 51,000 clones, with about 74% appearing a single time and roughly 1.9% taken by the ten largest. Sequenced material: PBMCs, taken from a glioma patient treated with radiotherapy, temozolomide or both. These receptors came from a woman between 40 and 50 years old with glioma.

This clone was seen only once. The chain recombines TRBV6-1 with TRBJ1-5, with TRBD1 matching 10 bases. J was trimmed by 3 bases and V by 4 bases; bases with no gene match: 3. Germline CDR1 MNHNS, CDR2 SASEGT. CDR3 size: 15 residues. Here the CDR3 DNA reads TGTGCCAGCAGTGGGGACAGGGGCGCCAATCAGCCCCAGCATTTT. Amino acids: CASSGDRGANQPQHF.

The chain combines TRBV2 with TRBJ1-4, with 9 bases identical to TRBD1. V lost 8 bases to trimming and J lost 0 bases; unmatched junction nucleotides: 10. This CDR3 contains 17 residues. Germline V gene data show CDR1 as SNHLY and CDR2 as FYNNEI. The CDR3 loop is CASGIGTGFATNEKLFF. DNA of the CDR3: TGTGCCAGCGGCATCGGGACAGGGTTCGCAACTAATGAAAAACTGTTTTTT.

This chain uses TRBV11-2 with TRBJ1-4, with no clear D. This CDR3 is built from 15 residues. V lost 1 base, J lost 0 bases, and 6 bases lay in between. CDR1 is SGHAT and CDR2 is FQNNGV in the germline V gene. The CDR3 here is CASSLGVTTNEKLFF. The CDR3 DNA follows: TGTGCCAGCAGCTTAGGGGTCACAACTAATGAAAAACTGTTTTTT.

This chain connects TRBV11-2 to TRBJ1-2; TRBD1 might be the D (6 bases). The CDR3 loop spans 14 amino acids. The germline V gene has CDR1 SGHAT and CDR2 FQNNGV. V lost 3 bases to trimming and J lost 12 bases, with 20 bases between them. CDR3 region: CASSFVPTGKLHTF. Here the CDR3 DNA reads TGTGCCAGCAGCTTCGTCCCCACAGGGAAGCTCCACACCTTC.

The genes are TRBV5-1 and TRBJ2-5; TRBD2 aligns across 8 bases. CDR1 SGHRS and CDR2 YFSETQ come from the germline V gene. The ends lost 0 bases at V and 0 bases at J; junction bases unmatched: 4. The length of the CDR3 is 16 residues. The CDR3 DNA sequence: TGCGCCAGCAGCTTGGTCGGACTAGCTTACCAAGAGACCCAGTACTTC. It encodes CASSLVGLAYQETQYF.

The chain combines TRBV10-3 with TRBJ1-5, with D unresolved. This CDR3 comprises 14 residues. V lost 0 bases, J lost 11 bases, and 14 bases lay in between. The germline CDR1 and CDR2 sequences are ENHRY and SYGVKD. The DNA of the CDR3 is TGTGCCATCAGTGAGTCGACAAGCCGACGGGCCCAGCATTTT. It specifies CAISESTSRRAQHF.

The chain is built from TRBV11-3 and TRBJ1-1, with no clear D. This CDR3 region has 12 residues. Germline assignment: CDR1 SGHNT and CDR2 YENEEA. V lost 1 base, J lost 7 bases, and 7 bases lay in between. The CDR3 here is CASSLGYSEAFF. The CDR3 DNA is TGTGCCAGCAGCTTAGGATACAGTGAAGCTTTCTTT.

The V gene is TRBV19, the J gene TRBJ1-1; D unresolved. Germline V gives CDR1 LNHDA, CDR2 SQIVND (reference sequence). V was pared by 5 bases and J by 11 bases, with 12 bases between. This CDR3 contains 11 residues. The CDR3 nucleotides are TGTGCCAGTAGTTGGCAGCATAATGCTTTCTTT. Its translation is CASSWQHNAFF.

The chain employs TRBV7-9 and TRBJ1-1; the D is unclear. V lost 5 bases and J 5 bases, leaving 9 bases between the germline ends. This CDR3 contains 12 residues. CDR1 is SEHNR and CDR2 is FQNEAQ in the germline V gene (reference sequence). The CDR3 DNA follows: TGTGCCAGCAGCCCCCCGGGGACTGAAGCTTTCTTT. As protein: CASSPPGTEAFF.

This chain links TRBV27 with TRBJ2-7; TRBD1 matches at 7 bases. The V gene's germline CDR1 is MNHEY and CDR2 SMNVEV (reference sequence). V shed 7 bases and J 3 bases; nucleotides not matched to a gene: 6. The CDR3 has 13 residues. The CDR3 protein is CASKGDSLYEQYF. The CDR3 region has the DNA TGTGCCAGCAAAGGGGACAGTCTCTACGAGCAGTACTTC.

The V gene is TRBV5-6, the J gene TRBJ2-4; 7 nucleotides agree with TRBD2. The CDR3 extends over 15 amino acids. Germline V gene lookup returns CDR1 SGHDT and CDR2 YYEEEE. The trim removed 5 bases at V and 7 bases at J, leaving 12 bases unmatched. The CDR3 DNA reads as TGTGCCAGCAGACAAACCGCCCGGGGGGAGAACATTCAGTACTTC. Translation gives CASRQTARGENIQYF. Together with reference TRBV5-6 and TRBJ2-4, the CDR3 gives the full variable domain: DAGVTQSPTHLIKTRGQQVTLRCSPKSGHDTVSWYQQALGQGPQFIFQYYEEEERQRGNFPDRFSGHQFPNYSSELNVNALLLGDSALYLCASRQTARGENIQYFGAGTRLSVL.

This clone was counted a few times. The chain carries TRBV10-1 and TRBJ1-2, with D unresolved. The CDR3 runs to 13 residues. V was cut by 11 bases and J by 3 bases, with 16 bases left in between. Germline-derived CDR1 and CDR2 are WNHNN and SYGVQD (reference sequence). The CDR3 coding sequence is TGCGCCTTATCATCAGACCCCTACTATGGCTACACCTTC. As protein: CALSSDPYYGYTF.

Concerning this clone: One end of the junction varies from germline; a read error may be responsible. V is TRBV30 and J is TRBJ2-7; 8 nucleotides align to TRBD2. Germline V lookup: CDR1 GTSNPN, CDR2 SVGIG (reference sequence). The CDR3 has 12 residues. The DNA for the CDR3 is TGTGCCTGGAGTCCACCGAGGGGAGCGGGGGTGTTC. Residues: CAWSPPRGAGVF.

The CDR3 sequence: CASSIFVALQDNSPLHF. The CDR3 nucleotides are TGTGCCAGTAGTATATTCGTAGCACTCCAGGACAATTCACCCCTCCACTTT. The genes are TRBV19 and TRBJ1-6; no clear D. The V end lost 2 bases, the J end lost 7 bases, and 18 bases lay between the germline ends. The germline V gene has CDR1 LNHDA and CDR2 SQIVND (reference sequence). The CDR3 is 17 amino acids.

This chain links TRBV20-1 with TRBJ2-3, with a possible D match to TRBD2 (6 bases). The V gene lost 3 bases and the J gene lost 9 bases, with 7 bases spanning the gap. Germline lookup yields CDR1 DFQATT and CDR2 SNEGSKA (reference sequence). There are 10 residues in the CDR3. The CDR3 DNA reads as TGCAGTGCTAGTCGGGGGACGCAGTATTTT. As protein: CSASRGTQYF.

J is TRBJ2-1 and V is TRBV2, with 8 positions matching TRBD2. Per the germline V gene, CDR1 is SNHLY and CDR2 is FYNNEI. This CDR3 has 15 residues. With V trimmed by 7 bases and J by 4 bases, 9 bases remained unmatched. CDR3 coding DNA: TGTGCCAGCATCCTCCAGCGGGGGAGTTACAATGAGCAGTTCTTC. Protein sequence: CASILQRGSYNEQFF. The entire variable domain, with the rest obtained from reference TRBV2 and TRBJ2-1, is as follows: EPEVTQTPSHQVTQMGQEVILRCVPISNHLYFYWYRQILGQKVEFLVSFYNNEISEKSEIFDDQFSVERPDGSNFTLKIRSTKLEDSAMYFCASILQRGSYNEQFFGPGTRLTVL.

The gene calls are TRBV5-1 and TRBJ1-2; 7 bases are shared with TRBD1. Per germline, CDR1 SGHRS and CDR2 YFSETQ. The CDR3 totals 13 residues. With 5 bases clipped from V and 7 bases from J, the junction kept 8 bases outside the gene matches. In nucleotides, the CDR3 is TGCGCCAGCAGTCCCGACAGGGCCTTTGGCTACACCTTC. It codes for CASSPDRAFGYTF.

The chain recombines TRBV10-2 with TRBJ1-5; 10 nucleotides line up with TRBD1. The V gene's germline CDR1 is WSHSY and CDR2 SAAADI. Trimming removed 3 bases from V and 3 bases from J; junction bases left unmatched: 8. This CDR3 is 17 amino acids long. DNA of the CDR3: TGCGCCAGCAGTGAAGGGACAGGGGCTTCCTACAATCAGCCCCAGCATTTT. Amino acid sequence: CASSEGTGASYNQPQHF.

The chain carries TRBV7-9 and TRBJ1-5; D might be TRBD1 (6 bases). The CDR3 runs to 14 residues. V lost 1 base to trimming and J lost 9 bases, with 13 bases between them. Germline values: CDR1 SEHNR, CDR2 FQNEAQ (reference sequence). The CDR3 region has the DNA TGTGCCAGCAGCTTAGGGACAGAACCAGGGCCCCAGCATTTT. Translation gives CASSLGTEPGPQHF.

This chain uses TRBV5-4 with TRBJ2-3; TRBD2 aligns across 11 bases. The V and J ends lost 4 bases and 2 bases, in that order; junction bases with no gene match: 3. This CDR3 contains 15 residues. CDR1 and CDR2 (germline): SGHNT, YYREEE (reference sequence). CDR3 in DNA: TGTGCCAGCAGCCGACTAGCGGGGACCACAGATACGCAGTATTTT. Residues: CASSRLAGTTDTQYF.

The rearrangement joins TRBV2 to TRBJ2-5; TRBD2 matches 10 bases. Germline CDR1 SNHLY, CDR2 FYNNEI. J was trimmed by 0 bases and V by 4 bases; bases with no gene match: 11. The CDR3 loop spans 18 amino acids. The CDR3 region is CASSAVLAGDSYQETQYF. CDR3 nucleotides: TGTGCCAGCAGTGCTGTCCTAGCGGGGGACTCGTACCAAGAGACCCAGTACTTC.

The gene calls are TRBV2 and TRBJ2-7; 7 bases are shared with TRBD1. V trimming: 6 bases; J trimming: 5 bases; junction bases outside the gene matches: 10. Germline assignment: CDR1 SNHLY and CDR2 FYNNEI. This CDR3 comprises 14 residues. In DNA form, the CDR3 reads TGTGCCAGCAGCTCGACAGGGCCAAGGAACGAGCAGTACTTC. This codes for CASSSTGPRNEQYF.

The V call is TRBV19, the J call TRBJ2-1; D is unresolved. Trimming removed 3 bases from V and 5 bases from J, with 8 bases in between. CDR1 LNHDA and CDR2 SQIVND come from the germline V gene (reference sequence). The CDR3 is 13 residues long. The DNA for the CDR3 is TGTGCCAGTAGTATGTACCCACACAATGAGCAGTTCTTC. Translating it yields CASSMYPHNEQFF.